A single sample is the source of the 17 T cell receptor beta chains below, sequenced in a study of Graves' ophthalmopathy and Graves' hyperthyroidism. Using RNA transcripts, the TCR beta CDR3 regions were amplified. The first round was an RT-PCR with HTBI primers, and the second round was a multiplex PCR. TCRdb processed the multiplex PCR reads anew with MiXCR; each CDR3 protein has one entry. The sample lists roughly 700,000 distinct CDR3 sequences, roughly two fifths occurring once. The source material was peripheral blood. These receptors were obtained from an adult man with Graves' ophthalmopathy.

This clonotype was seen many times. This chain links TRBV9 with TRBJ2-5; D call uncertain. Germline V gives CDR1 SGDLS, CDR2 YYNGEE. Trimming took off 4 bases at V and 0 bases at J, with 4 bases between the two ends. The CDR3 runs 12 residues. The CDR3 is CASSPNQETQYF. The CDR3 coding sequence is TGTGCCAGCAGCCCCAACCAAGAGACCCAGTACTTC.

A few counts support this clonotype. The chain combines TRBV7-9 with TRBJ1-2, with D hard to call. There are 13 residues in the CDR3. The germline gives CDR1 SEHNR, CDR2 FQNEAQ (reference sequence). V was shortened by 7 bases and J by 7 bases, with 16 bases between the two germline ends. This CDR3 reads CASTTDKFPGYTF. The CDR3 DNA sequence: TGTGCCAGCACCACAGACAAATTCCCTGGCTACACCTTC.

The genes are TRBV25-1 and TRBJ2-6; no clear D. Germline-derived CDR1 and CDR2 are MGHDK and SYGVNS. Trimming cost V 6 bases and J 0 bases, with 9 bases left between them. This CDR3 is built from 15 residues. This CDR3 is CASSLSASGANVLTF. DNA for the CDR3: TGTGCCAGCAGCTTGTCGGCCTCTGGGGCCAACGTCCTGACTTTC.

This clonotype has ten or more counts. The rearrangement uses TRBV2 and TRBJ1-1; TRBD1 matches at 7 bases. This CDR3 contains 13 residues. V shed 4 bases, J shed 4 bases, and the junction held 3 bases outside the gene matches. Germline CDR1 SNHLY, CDR2 FYNNEI. The CDR3 DNA follows: TGTGCCAGCAGTGGGCAGGGGGGCACTGAAGCTTTCTTT. This codes for CASSGQGGTEAFF.

This clonotype was observed many times. In DNA, the CDR3 is TGCAGCGTTGAAGGGGGGATCGGGGAGCTGTTTTTT. Its protein product is CSVEGGIGELFF. The chain combines TRBV29-1 with TRBJ2-2, with D perhaps being TRBD1 or TRBD2 (5 bases each). Germline V gene data show CDR1 as SQVTM and CDR2 as ANQGSEA. Trimming left V 1 base short and J 7 bases short, with 7 bases between. The CDR3 sequence is 12 residues long.

V usage is TRBV15 and J usage is TRBJ1-5; 10 nucleotides match TRBD1. The CDR3 totals 16 residues. Germline assignment: CDR1 LNHNV and CDR2 YYDKDF (reference sequence). Trimming at V came to 1 base and at J to 5 bases, leaving 5 bases not matched to a gene. In nucleotides, the CDR3 is TGTGCCACCAGCAGAGTTACAGGGACAGGGGATCAGCCCCAGCATTTT. Its protein product is CATSRVTGTGDQPQHF.

Comments on this clonotype: Being one base from a much bigger clone, this may be a read error. The chain joins TRBV13 to TRBJ1-1; possibly TRBD1 for D (6 bases). The germline V gene encodes CDR1 PRHDT and CDR2 FYEKMQ (reference sequence). The CDR3 extends over 15 amino acids. With 4 bases removed from V and 4 bases from J, the gap between germline ends came to 16 bases. Written as DNA, the CDR3 is TGTGCCAGCAGCTGGGGGCGGGGCTCGTTCACTGAAGCTTTCTTT. Protein sequence: CASSWGRGSFTEAFF.

The chain is built from TRBV12-3 or TRBV12-4 and TRBJ1-5; maybe TRBD1 (5 bases). CDR3 length: 15 amino acids. Between the trimmed V and J ends, which lost 4 bases and 4 bases, there was a span of 14 bases. The CDR3 is CASSSGSGLNQPQHF. CDR3 DNA: TGTGCCAGCAGTTCCGGATCAGGGTTGAATCAGCCCCAGCATTTT.

Notes on this clonotype: Since a much larger clone is just one base distant, this may be a read error. This chain links TRBV7-2 with TRBJ2-7; 7 bases line up with TRBD2. With 5 bases clipped from V and 6 bases from J, the junction kept 7 bases outside the gene matches. CDR1 SGHTA and CDR2 FQGNSA come from the germline V gene. There are 13 residues in the CDR3. DNA of the CDR3: TGTACCAGCAGCCGAGAGCGGGGAAGCGAGCAGTACTTC. This encodes CTSSRERGSEQYF.

Only a few counts were recorded for this clonotype. A read error may produce the germline difference seen at one junction end. This chain links TRBV7-7 with TRBJ2-5, with D tentatively TRBD1 (7 bases). The CDR3 spans 15 residues. Germline lookup yields CDR1 SSHAT and CDR2 FNYEAQ (reference sequence). In DNA form, the CDR3 reads TGTGCTAGCAGCCCAACTAGCAGGGGGGCGGAGACCCAGTACTTC. Amino acids: CASSPTSRGAETQYF. Complete variable domain (other parts from reference TRBV7-7 and TRBJ2-5): GAGVSQSPRYKVTKRGQDVTLRCDPISSHATLYWYQQALGQGPEFLTYFNYEAQPDKSGLPSDRFSAERPEGSISTLTIQRTEQRDSAMYRCASSPTSRGAETQYFGPGTRLLVL.

The chain is built from TRBV6-6 and TRBJ1-5; 10 bases agree with TRBD1. This CDR3 has 17 amino acids. V lost 6 bases to trimming and J lost 3 bases; unmatched junction nucleotides: 11. Looked up from germline, CDR1 is MNHNY and CDR2 is SVGAGI (reference sequence). The CDR3 bases are TGTGCCAGCAGGCAAGGGGGGACAGGGGCGCTCAATCAGCCCCAGCATTTT. Translation gives CASRQGGTGALNQPQHF.

This clonotype was seen many times. DNA of the CDR3: TGTGCCATCAGTGCCAGGGAAAGAGGTACCTACGAGCAGTACTTC. The encoded protein is CAISARERGTYEQYF. The J gene is TRBJ2-7, the V gene TRBV10-3, with D maybe TRBD1 (5 bases). V was cut by 4 bases and J by 2 bases, with 15 bases left in between. CDR3 size: 15 residues. Looked up from germline, CDR1 is ENHRY and CDR2 is SYGVKD.

V is TRBV12-3 or TRBV12-4 and J is TRBJ2-7; TRBD1 or TRBD2 may be the D gene (6 bases each). V was cut by 6 bases and J by 0 bases, with 15 bases left in between. The CDR3 spans 15 residues. Here the CDR3 reads CASSMGGDYSYEQYF. The CDR3 DNA follows: TGTGCCAGCAGCATGGGGGGCGACTACTCCTACGAGCAGTACTTC.

The table lists this clonotype with many counts. This chain connects TRBV29-1 to TRBJ2-7; 13 bases line up with TRBD2. Germline-derived CDR1 and CDR2 are SQVTM and ANQGSEA. The CDR3 spans 13 residues. The junction had 0 bases not matched to a gene; V was cut back by 3 bases and J by 4 bases. CDR3 sequence (DNA): TGCAGCGTTGAGGGACTAGCGGGGTACGAGCAGTACTTC. Its translation: CSVEGLAGYEQYF.

The table lists this clonotype with a few counts. One junction end does not reproduce the germline sequence, and a read error may be involved. V is TRBV10-3 and J is TRBJ2-5, with TRBD2 matching over 11 bases. CDR1 is ENHRY, CDR2 SYGVKD, per germline. This CDR3 spans 15 amino acids. CDR3 sequence: CAISGTSGFQGTQYF. CDR3 coding DNA: TGTGCCATCAGTGGGACTAGCGGGTTCCAAGGGACCCAGTACTTC.

This chain uses TRBV2 with TRBJ2-5; D may match TRBD1 or TRBD2 (6 bases each). The CDR3 spans 13 residues. Germline V gene data show CDR1 as SNHLY and CDR2 as FYNNEI. Trimming shortened V by 3 bases and J by 3 bases, and 8 bases separated the two germline ends. The CDR3 DNA reads as TGTGCCAGCAGTGATAGGGGGGAAGAGACCCAGTACTTC. Its protein is CASSDRGEETQYF.

In nucleotides, the CDR3 is TGCAGTATCAGGGGAGGCAGAGAGACCCAGTACTTC. Translating it yields CSIRGGRETQYF. The V call is TRBV20-1, the J call TRBJ2-5; TRBD1 or TRBD2 may be the D gene (6 bases each). The CDR3 runs to 12 residues. V lost 8 bases to trimming and J lost 4 bases, with 14 bases between them. Germline V gene lookup returns CDR1 DFQATT and CDR2 SNEGSKA (reference sequence).